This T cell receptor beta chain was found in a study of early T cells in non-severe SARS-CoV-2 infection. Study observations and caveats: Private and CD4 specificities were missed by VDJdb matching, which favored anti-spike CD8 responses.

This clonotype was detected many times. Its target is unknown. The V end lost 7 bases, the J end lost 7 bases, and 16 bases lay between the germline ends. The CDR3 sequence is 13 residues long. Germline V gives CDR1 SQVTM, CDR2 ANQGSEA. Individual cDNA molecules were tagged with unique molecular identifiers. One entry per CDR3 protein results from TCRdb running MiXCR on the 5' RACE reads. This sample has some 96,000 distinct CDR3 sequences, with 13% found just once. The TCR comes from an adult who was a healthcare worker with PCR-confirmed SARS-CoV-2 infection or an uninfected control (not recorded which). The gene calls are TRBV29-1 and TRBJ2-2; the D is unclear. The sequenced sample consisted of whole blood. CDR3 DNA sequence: TGCAGCGCTAGGTCCGAATGGGACGGGGAGCTGTTTTTT. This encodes CSARSEWDGELFF.